This entry lists 16 T cell receptor beta chains sequenced from one sample in a study of response to subunit inactivated influenza vaccine. TCRdb re-derived calls from the RT-PCR reads in MiXCR, one entry per CDR3 protein. The sample carries around 480,000 distinct CDR3 sequences, 16% recorded once. This specimen was CD4+ T cells sorted from PBMCs, taken less than 30 months after vaccination. These receptors were collected from a man between 50 and 75 years old who received an inactivated influenza vaccine.

The gene calls are TRBV20-1 and TRBJ2-3; tentatively, D is TRBD2 (6 bases). V was pared by 1 base and J by 1 base, with 9 bases between. In germline, CDR1 is DFQATT, CDR2 SNEGSKA (reference sequence). This CDR3 region has 14 residues. CDR3 DNA: TGCAGTGCTAGAGGGTGGGGGGGCACAGATACGCAGTATTTT. It translates to CSARGWGGTDTQYF.

The chain joins TRBV20-1 to TRBJ2-3; TRBD2 agrees at 9 bases. CDR3 length: 16 residues. The germline gives CDR1 DFQATT, CDR2 SNEGSKA (reference sequence). V lost 3 bases and J lost 5; bases outside the gene matches: 12. CDR3 in DNA: TGCAGTGCTAGCCGTTCCGGCGGGAGGGCCGGAGATACGCAGTATTTT. Protein sequence: CSASRSGGRAGDTQYF.

This clonotype was counted between two and nine times. This chain uses TRBV20-1 with TRBJ2-3, with D perhaps TRBD2 (6 bases). The CDR3 is 16 residues long. Germline V gene data show CDR1 as DFQATT and CDR2 as SNEGSKA (reference sequence). Trimming took off 0 bases at V and 5 bases at J, with 18 bases between the two ends. CDR3 region: CSARDHLGQGGDTQYF. The CDR3 DNA sequence: TGCAGTGCTAGAGATCATCTGGGGCAGGGAGGAGATACGCAGTATTTT.

The V call is TRBV18, the J call TRBJ2-7; D possibly corresponds to TRBD1 (6 bases). The V end was cut by 2 bases, the J end by 6 bases, with 11 bases between. Germline V gene sequence: CDR1 KGHSH, CDR2 LQKENI. This CDR3 has 13 residues. The CDR3 loop is CASSPAGVGEQYF. The CDR3 nucleotides read TGTGCCAGCTCACCAGCAGGGGTGGGCGAGCAGTACTTC.

The chain couples TRBV5-1 to TRBJ2-1; 9 nucleotides match TRBD2. The CDR3 spans 17 residues. Germline CDR1 reads SGHRS; CDR2 reads YFSETQ. Trimming took 4 bases from V and 5 from J; bases not matched to a gene: 13. The CDR3 here is CASSLEGAGGWDNEQFF. CDR3 sequence (DNA): TGCGCCAGCAGCCTGGAGGGAGCGGGAGGATGGGACAATGAGCAGTTCTTC. The full variable domain, its missing parts supplied by reference TRBV5-1 and TRBJ2-1, is KAGVTQTPRYLIKTRGQQVTLSCSPISGHRSVSWYQQTPGQGLQFLFEYFSETQRNKGNFPGRFSGRQFSNSRSEMNVSTLELGDSALYLCASSLEGAGGWDNEQFFGPGTRLTVL.

The chain combines TRBV20-1 with TRBJ1-2; 8 bases are shared with TRBD1. The CDR3 loop spans 13 amino acids. J lost 5 bases, V lost 6 bases, and 8 bases had no gene match. Germline lookup yields CDR1 DFQATT and CDR2 SNEGSKA (reference sequence). CDR3 sequence (DNA): TGCAGTGCATCTGACAGGGGAGTGTATGGCTACACCTTC. Its translation is CSASDRGVYGYTF.

The rearrangement uses TRBV7-8 and TRBJ2-1; 8 bases agree with TRBD2. The CDR3 totals 13 residues. V lost 0 bases to trimming and J lost 15 bases; unmatched junction nucleotides: 7. CDR1 is SGHVS and CDR2 is FQNEAQ in the germline V gene. The CDR3 region has the DNA TGTGCCAGCAGCTTAGCAGCGGGGGACAAAAGGTTCTTC. Its translation: CASSLAAGDKRFF.

V usage is TRBV14 and J usage is TRBJ2-1; TRBD1 might be the D (5 bases). CDR3 size: 14 residues. V was trimmed by 5 bases and J by 2 bases, leaving 10 bases between them. CDR1 is SGHDN, CDR2 FVKESK, per germline. The CDR3 protein is CASSSGNPYNEQFF. For the CDR3, the DNA is TGTGCCAGCAGCTCAGGGAACCCCTACAATGAGCAGTTCTTC.

This chain joins TRBV7-2 and TRBJ1-1; D is possibly TRBD1 (5 bases). CDR3 length: 15 residues. Germline CDR1 SGHTA, CDR2 FQGNSA. The V gene lost 5 bases and the J gene lost 4 bases, with 17 bases spanning the gap. The CDR3 protein is CASSPGGGMGTEAFF. The CDR3 coding sequence is TGTGCCAGCAGCCCTGGTGGGGGTATGGGCACTGAAGCTTTCTTT.

This clonotype has a count of ten or more. In DNA, the CDR3 is TGCGCCAGCAGACCCTACGGGAGGGCCGAAGAGACCCAGTACTTC. This sequence encodes CASRPYGRAEETQYF. V usage is TRBV5-1 and J usage is TRBJ2-5, with 8 positions matching TRBD2. This CDR3 is 15 amino acids long. Germline V lookup: CDR1 SGHRS, CDR2 YFSETQ. V was clipped by 5 bases and J by 3 bases; unmatched bases: 9.

The rearrangement uses TRBV7-2 and TRBJ2-3; possibly TRBD2 for D (6 bases). The CDR3 length is 16 residues. Germline CDR1 and CDR2: SGHTA and FQGNSA. V was shortened by 3 bases and J by 0 bases, with 13 bases between the two germline ends. CDR3 amino acids: CASSFGSGASTDTQYF. CDR3 DNA sequence: TGTGCCAGCAGCTTCGGTAGCGGCGCTAGCACAGATACGCAGTATTTT.

The genes are TRBV29-1 and TRBJ1-1; D not certain. The CDR3 consists of 14 residues. V lost 5 bases, J lost 1 base, and 14 bases lay in between. CDR1 is SQVTM, CDR2 ANQGSEA, per germline. CDR3 sequence reads: CSVQTDGRNTEAFF. CDR3 nucleotides: TGCAGCGTTCAGACGGACGGACGGAACACTGAAGCTTTCTTT.

This clonotype was seen a few times. The chain employs TRBV14 and TRBJ2-2; the D gene is possibly TRBD1 (5 bases). The CDR3 length is 14 residues. Trimming pared 4 bases from V and 5 bases from J, leaving 11 bases between. Germline assignment: CDR1 SGHDN and CDR2 FVKESK. As DNA, the CDR3 is TGTGCCAGCAGCCGAATAACAGGAACCGGGGAGCTGTTTTTT. It encodes CASSRITGTGELFF.

V is TRBV20-1 and J is TRBJ2-5; D tentatively reads TRBD1 or TRBD2 (5 bases each). The CDR3 covers 14 residues. Germline V gene lookup returns CDR1 DFQATT and CDR2 SNEGSKA (reference sequence). V lost 2 bases, J lost 2 bases, and 12 bases lay in between. DNA of the CDR3: TGCAGTGCTAGAAGGGACCCACTACAAGAGACCCAGTACTTC. Its protein is CSARRDPLQETQYF.

This clonotype was found once. The chain has TRBV7-2 and TRBJ2-5; no reliable D call. The CDR3 length is 15 residues. V lost 2 bases, J lost 1 base, and 11 bases lay in between. The germline V gene encodes CDR1 SGHTA and CDR2 FQGNSA. CDR3 loop: CASSLFPRTQETQYF. DNA of the CDR3: TGTGCCAGCAGCTTATTTCCGCGCACCCAAGAGACCCAGTACTTC.

The V gene is TRBV20-1, the J gene TRBJ2-3; D possibly matches TRBD1 or TRBD2 (5 bases each). The V gene's germline CDR1 is DFQATT and CDR2 SNEGSKA (reference sequence). Trimming took off 7 bases at V and 6 bases at J, with 20 bases between the two ends. CDR3 length: 14 amino acids. CDR3 in DNA: TGCAGTGTTGGGACCCGGGCGGGTACGGATACGCAGTATTTT. It codes for CSVGTRAGTDTQYF.